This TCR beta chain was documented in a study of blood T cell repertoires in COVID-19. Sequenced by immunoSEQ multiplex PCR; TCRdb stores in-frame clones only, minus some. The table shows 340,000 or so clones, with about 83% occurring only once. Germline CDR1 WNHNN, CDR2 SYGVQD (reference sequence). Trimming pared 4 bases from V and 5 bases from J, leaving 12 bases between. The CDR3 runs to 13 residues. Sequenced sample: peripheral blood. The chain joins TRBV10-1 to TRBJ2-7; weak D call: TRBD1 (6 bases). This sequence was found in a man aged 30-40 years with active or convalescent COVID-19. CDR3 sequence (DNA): TGCGCCAGCAGTGGGGCAGGGGACCACGAGCAGTACTTC. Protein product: CASSGAGDHEQYF.